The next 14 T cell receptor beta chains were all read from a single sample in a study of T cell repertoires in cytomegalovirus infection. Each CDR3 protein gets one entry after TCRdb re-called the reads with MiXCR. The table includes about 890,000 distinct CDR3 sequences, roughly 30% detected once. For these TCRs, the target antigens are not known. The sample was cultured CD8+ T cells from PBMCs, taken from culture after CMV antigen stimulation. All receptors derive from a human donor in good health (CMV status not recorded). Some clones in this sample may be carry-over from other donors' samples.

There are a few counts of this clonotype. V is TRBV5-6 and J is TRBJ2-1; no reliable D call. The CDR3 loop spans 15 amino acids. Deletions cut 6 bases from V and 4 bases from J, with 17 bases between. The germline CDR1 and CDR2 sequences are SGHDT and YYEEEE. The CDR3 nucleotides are TGTGCCAGCACTATCGTGGGATCATATTACAATGAGCAGTTCTTC. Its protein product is CASTIVGSYYNEQFF.

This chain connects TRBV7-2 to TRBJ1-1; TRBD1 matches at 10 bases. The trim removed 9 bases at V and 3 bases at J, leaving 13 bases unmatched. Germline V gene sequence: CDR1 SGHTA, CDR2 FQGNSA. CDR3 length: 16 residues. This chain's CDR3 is CASERDRGLADTEAFF. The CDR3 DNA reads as TGTGCCAGTGAACGAGACAGGGGGCTAGCGGACACTGAAGCTTTCTTT.

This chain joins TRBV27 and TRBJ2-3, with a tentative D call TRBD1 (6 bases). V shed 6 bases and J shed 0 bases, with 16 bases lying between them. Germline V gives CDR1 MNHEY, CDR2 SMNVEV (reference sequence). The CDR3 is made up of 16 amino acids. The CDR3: CASRSSFRGSTDTQYF. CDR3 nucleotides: TGTGCCAGCAGATCCAGCTTCAGGGGAAGCACAGATACGCAGTATTTT.

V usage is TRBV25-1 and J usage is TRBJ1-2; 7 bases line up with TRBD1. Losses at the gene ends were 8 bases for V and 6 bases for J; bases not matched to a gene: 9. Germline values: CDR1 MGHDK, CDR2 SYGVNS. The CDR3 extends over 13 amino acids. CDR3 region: CASCGNRGDGYTF. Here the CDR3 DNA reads TGTGCCAGCTGTGGTAACAGGGGAGATGGCTACACCTTC.

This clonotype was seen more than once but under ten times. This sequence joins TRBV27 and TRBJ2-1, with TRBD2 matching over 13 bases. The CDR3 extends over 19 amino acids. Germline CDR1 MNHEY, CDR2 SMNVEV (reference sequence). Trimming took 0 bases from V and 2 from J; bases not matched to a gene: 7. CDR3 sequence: CASSLSGLAGARPYNEQFF. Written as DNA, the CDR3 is TGTGCCAGCAGTTTATCTGGACTAGCGGGGGCCCGACCCTACAATGAGCAGTTCTTC.

The DNA for the CDR3 is TGCGCCAGCAACGGAGGGAGTCCAGATACGCAGTATTTT. Protein: CASNGGSPDTQYF. The chain uses TRBV4-1 and TRBJ2-3, with TRBD2 as a possible D gene (6 bases). This CDR3 has 13 amino acids. With 7 bases removed from V and 4 bases from J, the gap between germline ends came to 12 bases. Looked up from germline, CDR1 is MGHRA and CDR2 is YSYEKL.

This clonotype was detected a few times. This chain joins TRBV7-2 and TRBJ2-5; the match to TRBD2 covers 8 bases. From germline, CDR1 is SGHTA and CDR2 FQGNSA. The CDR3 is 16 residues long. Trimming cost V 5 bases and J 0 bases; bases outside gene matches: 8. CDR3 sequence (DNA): TGTGCCAGCAGCGACGGACTAGCAAGCCACCAAGAGACCCAGTACTTC. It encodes CASSDGLASHQETQYF.

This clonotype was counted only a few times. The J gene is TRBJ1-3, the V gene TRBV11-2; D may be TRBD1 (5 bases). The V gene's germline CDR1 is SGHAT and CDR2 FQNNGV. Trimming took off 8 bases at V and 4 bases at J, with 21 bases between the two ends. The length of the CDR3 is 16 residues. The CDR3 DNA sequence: TGTGCCAGCCTTGGAAGGGGCCACAGTACCGGAAACACCATATATTTT. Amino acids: CASLGRGHSTGNTIYF.

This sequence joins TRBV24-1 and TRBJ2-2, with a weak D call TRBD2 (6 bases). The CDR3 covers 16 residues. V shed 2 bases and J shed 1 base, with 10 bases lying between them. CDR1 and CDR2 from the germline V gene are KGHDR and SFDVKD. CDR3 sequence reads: CATSDYGGMNTGELFF. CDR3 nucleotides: TGTGCCACCAGTGATTACGGGGGAATGAACACCGGGGAGCTGTTTTTT.

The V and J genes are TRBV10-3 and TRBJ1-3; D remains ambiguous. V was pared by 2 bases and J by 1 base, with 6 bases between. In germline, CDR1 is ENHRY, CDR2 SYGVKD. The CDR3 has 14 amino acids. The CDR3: CAISERMSGNTIYF. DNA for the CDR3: TGTGCCATCAGTGAGCGGATGTCTGGAAACACCATATATTTT.

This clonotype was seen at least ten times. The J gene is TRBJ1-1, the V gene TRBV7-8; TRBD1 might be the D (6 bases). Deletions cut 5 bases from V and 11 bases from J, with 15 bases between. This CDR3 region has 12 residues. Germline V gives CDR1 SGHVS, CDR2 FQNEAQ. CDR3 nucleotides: TGTGCCAGCAGCCGCGGACAGAAGTTCGCTTTCTTT. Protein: CASSRGQKFAFF.

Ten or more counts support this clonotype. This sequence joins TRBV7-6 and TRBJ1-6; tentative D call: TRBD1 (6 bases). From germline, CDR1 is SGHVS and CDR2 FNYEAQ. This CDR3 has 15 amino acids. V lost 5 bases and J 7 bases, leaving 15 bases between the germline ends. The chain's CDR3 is CASSRAPGQNSPLHF. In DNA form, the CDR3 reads TGTGCCAGCAGCCGAGCCCCGGGACAAAATTCACCCCTCCACTTT.

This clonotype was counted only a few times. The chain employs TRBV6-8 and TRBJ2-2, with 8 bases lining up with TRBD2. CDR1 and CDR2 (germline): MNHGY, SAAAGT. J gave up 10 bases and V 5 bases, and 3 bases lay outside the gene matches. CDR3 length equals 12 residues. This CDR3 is CASSTGGAELFF. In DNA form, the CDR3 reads TGTGCCAGCAGTACGGGGGGGGCGGAGCTGTTTTTT.

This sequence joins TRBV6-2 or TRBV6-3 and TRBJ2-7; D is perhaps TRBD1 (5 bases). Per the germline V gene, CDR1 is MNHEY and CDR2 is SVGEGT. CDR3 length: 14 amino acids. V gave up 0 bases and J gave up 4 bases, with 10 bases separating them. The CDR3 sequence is CASSYSRQSYEQYV. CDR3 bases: TGTGCCAGCAGTTACTCGCGACAGTCATACGAGCAGTACGTC.